The 23 T cell receptor beta chains below come from one sample, sequenced in a study of blood T cell repertoires in COVID-19 (dated by TCRdb to 2020 to 2021). Libraries were made using the immunoSEQ multiplex PCR assay. TCRdb mirrors the immuneACCESS table, restricted to in-frame sequences. Some clones are absent from its copies; in checked studies, under half trace to an unresolved V gene, and the reason for the others is unknown. The table for this sample lists about 220,000 clones; under 90% of them were counted only once. The leading ten clones occupy around 5.5% of the sample. Material: peripheral blood. The source is a woman in her sixties who had recovered from COVID-19.

This rearrangement joins TRBV28 to TRBJ2-7; 11 nucleotides match TRBD1. The junction had 2 bases not matched to a gene; V was cut back by 5 bases and J by 2 bases. In germline, CDR1 is MDHEN, CDR2 SYDVKM. This CDR3 region has 14 residues. DNA of the CDR3: TGTGCCAGCAGTACGGGACAGGGGGCCTACGAGCAGTACTTC. Amino acids: CASSTGQGAYEQYF.

The CDR3 DNA is TGCGCCAGCGCCCAGCCGGGACTCAACACCGGGGAGCTGTTTTTT. This codes for CASAQPGLNTGELFF. The chain is built from TRBV5-1 and TRBJ2-2, with D possibly being TRBD2 (6 bases). V was pared by 7 bases and J by 2 bases, with 15 bases between. The CDR3 is 15 residues long. In germline, CDR1 is SGHRS, CDR2 YFSETQ.

The chain's CDR3 is CASSLSQLGANVLTF. DNA of the CDR3: TGCGCCAGCAGCTTGTCACAGCTCGGGGCCAACGTCCTGACTTTC. V gene TRBV5-1 combines with J gene TRBJ2-6; D is unresolved. Deletions cut 1 base from V and 4 bases from J, with 9 bases between. The CDR3 loop spans 15 amino acids. CDR1 and CDR2 (germline): SGHRS, YFSETQ.

A single count supports this clone. The rearrangement uses TRBV3-1 (or the pseudogene TRBV3-2) and TRBJ2-2; TRBD1 is a possible D gene (5 bases). Trimming shortened V by 2 bases and J by 1 base, and 8 bases separated the two germline ends. The CDR3 length is 15 residues. CDR1 is LGHDT and CDR2 is YNNKEL in the germline V gene (reference sequence). This chain's CDR3 is CASSQIGQNTGELFF. The CDR3 DNA is TGTGCCAGCAGCCAAATCGGACAGAACACCGGGGAGCTGTTTTTT.

This chain uses TRBV28 with TRBJ2-5; 9 positions agree with TRBD2. CDR3 length: 13 amino acids. Looked up from germline, CDR1 is MDHEN and CDR2 is SYDVKM. After removal of 7 bases from V and 3 bases from J, the junction contained 3 bases not matched to a gene. CDR3 bases: TGTGCCAGCATCGTAGCGGGGGAAGAGACCCAGTACTTC. Protein product: CASIVAGEETQYF.

V usage is TRBV7-2 and J usage is TRBJ1-4, with 7 positions matching TRBD1. The trim removed 5 bases at V and 6 bases at J, leaving 9 bases unmatched. Germline V gene data show CDR1 as SGHTA and CDR2 as FQGNSA. This CDR3 is built from 15 residues. The CDR3 region is CASSVTGDGYEKLFF. CDR3 DNA sequence: TGTGCCAGCAGCGTAACAGGGGACGGGTATGAAAAACTGTTTTTT. Together with reference TRBV7-2 and TRBJ1-4, the CDR3 gives the full variable domain: GAGVSQSPSNKVTEKGKDVELRCDPISGHTALYWYRQSLGQGLEFLIYFQGNSAPDKSGLPSDRFSAERTGGSVSTLTIQRTQQEDSAVYLCASSVTGDGYEKLFFGSGTQLSVL.

The V gene is TRBV2, the J gene TRBJ1-6, with no clear D. The CDR3 extends over 15 amino acids. The V and J ends lost 5 bases and 0 bases respectively, with 8 bases between them. CDR1 and CDR2 (germline): SNHLY, FYNNEI. The CDR3 reads CASSPFSSYNSPLHF. For the CDR3, the DNA is TGTGCCAGCAGTCCCTTTAGCTCCTATAATTCACCCCTCCACTTT.

The rearrangement joins TRBV6-5 to TRBJ1-1; 7 bases match TRBD1. V shed 2 bases and J 10 bases; nucleotides not matched to a gene: 10. The V gene's germline CDR1 is MNHEY and CDR2 SVGAGI. This CDR3 has 14 amino acids. The CDR3, as DNA: TGTGCCAGCAGTTACGGCGAGGACAGGAGTGGAGCTTTCTTT. It codes for CASSYGEDRSGAFF.

This chain uses TRBV10-3 with TRBJ1-2; TRBD1 aligns across 7 bases. The CDR3 has 14 amino acids. Germline loops: CDR1 ENHRY, CDR2 SYGVKD. Trimming cost V 3 bases and J 4 bases; bases outside gene matches: 5. Here the CDR3 DNA reads TGTGCCATCAGTGACCAACAGGGGACCTATGGCTACACCTTC. It yields the protein CAISDQQGTYGYTF.

The chain carries TRBV6-5 and TRBJ1-6; 8 bases match TRBD1. J was trimmed by 6 bases and V by 0 bases; bases with no gene match: 4. CDR3 length: 16 residues. CDR1 and CDR2 from the germline V gene are MNHEY and SVGAGI. In DNA form, the CDR3 reads TGTGCCAGCAGTTACTCGGGGACAGGAACTAATTCACCCCTCCACTTT. Encoded protein: CASSYSGTGTNSPLHF.

The rearrangement uses TRBV3-1 (or the pseudogene TRBV3-2) and TRBJ1-3, with D hard to call. Germline V lookup: CDR1 LGHDT, CDR2 YNNKEL (reference sequence). The CDR3 length is 16 residues. V lost 0 bases, J lost 0 bases, and 9 bases lay in between. The CDR3 here is CASSQDWHPSGNTIYF. The DNA for the CDR3 is TGTGCCAGCAGCCAAGATTGGCACCCCTCTGGAAACACCATATATTTT.

V and J are TRBV10-3 and TRBJ2-7; TRBD1 might be the D (6 bases). Germline-derived CDR1 and CDR2 are ENHRY and SYGVKD. The CDR3 sequence is 13 residues long. Trimming shortened V by 6 bases and J by 2 bases, and 11 bases separated the two germline ends. CDR3 coding DNA: TGTGCCATCAGGACAGGTGAACCCTACGAGCAGTACTTC. The encoded protein is CAIRTGEPYEQYF.

V and J are TRBV19 and TRBJ2-1; D remains ambiguous. The ends were cut back, 3 bases at V and 2 bases at J, with 11 bases in the middle. This CDR3 is built from 15 residues. Germline V lookup: CDR1 LNHDA, CDR2 SQIVND (reference sequence). The CDR3 spells CASSMKPPAYNEQFF. CDR3 coding DNA: TGTGCCAGTAGTATGAAGCCCCCGGCCTACAATGAGCAGTTCTTC.

This rearrangement joins TRBV15 to TRBJ1-1; D gene ambiguous. The CDR3 loop spans 15 amino acids. Germline V gene data show CDR1 as LNHNV and CDR2 as YYDKDF (reference sequence). V lost 0 bases and J lost 1, with 9 bases in between. Here the CDR3 DNA reads TGTGCCACCAGCAGAGATTTTGGAGAGAACACTGAAGCTTTCTTT. This encodes CATSRDFGENTEAFF.

The chain has TRBV4-1 and TRBJ2-2; D is undetermined. This CDR3 is 14 amino acids long. Germline-derived CDR1 and CDR2 are MGHRA and YSYEKL. V was shortened by 6 bases and J by 0 bases, with 8 bases between the two germline ends. The CDR3 DNA follows: TGCGCCAGCAGTGCGCCAACGAACACCGGGGAGCTGTTTTTT. This encodes CASSAPTNTGELFF.

This chain connects TRBV7-9 to TRBJ2-7; perhaps TRBD2 as D (7 bases). With 7 bases removed from V and 3 bases from J, the gap between germline ends came to 19 bases. CDR3 length equals 15 residues. The germline gives CDR1 SEHNR, CDR2 FQNEAQ (reference sequence). CDR3 region: CASMAPAGDNYEQYF. In nucleotides, the CDR3 is TGTGCCAGCATGGCCCCTGCGGGGGACAACTACGAGCAGTACTTC.

This sequence joins TRBV6-6 and TRBJ1-1, with D maybe TRBD1 (5 bases). The CDR3 has 12 amino acids. V was clipped by 6 bases and J by 7 bases, with 12 bases between them. CDR1 and CDR2 (germline): MNHNY, SVGAGI (reference sequence). CDR3: CASRQDPDEAFF. The CDR3 DNA reads as TGTGCCAGCAGACAGGATCCTGATGAAGCTTTCTTT.

The V gene is TRBV6-5, the J gene TRBJ2-7; 8 bases align to TRBD1. Germline V gene lookup returns CDR1 MNHEY and CDR2 SVGAGI. The CDR3 is 13 residues long. The V segment lost 4 bases and the J segment 6 bases; nucleotides outside the gene matches: 5. The CDR3, as DNA: TGTGCCAGCAGTTTCGACAGGGGCCTCGAGCAGTACTTC. This sequence encodes CASSFDRGLEQYF.

The chain uses TRBV15 and TRBJ2-5, with 7 nucleotides matching TRBD2. The V and J ends lost 4 bases and 1 base, in that order; junction bases with no gene match: 6. CDR1 is LNHNV and CDR2 is YYDKDF in the germline V gene (reference sequence). CDR3 length: 15 residues. CDR3 in amino acids: CATSKLPGGQETQYF. The CDR3 DNA reads as TGTGCCACCAGCAAACTACCGGGGGGCCAAGAGACCCAGTACTTC. The entire variable domain, with the rest obtained from reference TRBV15 and TRBJ2-5, is as follows: DAMVIQNPRYQVTQFGKPVTLSCSQTLNHNVMYWYQQKSSQAPKLLFHYYDKDFNNEADTPDNFQSRRPNTSFCFLDIRSPGLGDTAMYLCATSKLPGGQETQYFGPGTRLLVL.

This chain links TRBV6-5 with TRBJ1-1, with D uncertain. The CDR3 runs 13 residues. The V end was cut by 7 bases, the J end by 0 bases, with 9 bases between. Germline assignment: CDR1 MNHEY and CDR2 SVGAGI. The CDR3 nucleotides are TGTGCCAGCATCGATACGGTGAACACTGAAGCTTTCTTT. Its translation is CASIDTVNTEAFF.

In nucleotides, the CDR3 is TGTGCCAGCAGAGGACTACCCACCTACAATGAGCAGTTCTTC. This sequence encodes CASRGLPTYNEQFF. The rearrangement joins TRBV2 to TRBJ2-1; the D gene is possibly TRBD2 (6 bases). Per the germline V gene, CDR1 is SNHLY and CDR2 is FYNNEI. This CDR3 has 14 amino acids. V was trimmed by 6 bases and J by 2 bases, leaving 11 bases between them.

This clone was found a few times. V usage is TRBV7-8 and J usage is TRBJ1-6; D is possibly TRBD1 (6 bases). V was clipped by 5 bases and J by 4 bases, with 9 bases between them. The CDR3 contains 14 residues. Germline CDR1 is SGHVS and CDR2 is FQNEAQ. CDR3: CASSTGQYNSPLHF. CDR3 DNA: TGTGCCAGCAGCACAGGGCAGTATAATTCACCCCTCCACTTT. The whole variable domain, filled in from reference TRBV7-8 and TRBJ1-6, reads GAGVSQSPRYKVAKRGQDVALRCDPISGHVSLFWYQQALGQGPEFLTYFQNEAQLDKSGLPSDRFFAERPEGSVSTLKIQRTQQEDSAVYLCASSTGQYNSPLHFGNGTRLTVT.

The rearrangement uses TRBV5-1 and TRBJ1-1; 9 nucleotides agree with TRBD1. Germline V gene data show CDR1 as SGHRS and CDR2 as YFSETQ. The CDR3 totals 14 residues. The J segment lost 3 bases and the V segment lost 0 bases, leaving 0 bases of the junction unmatched. CDR3 sequence: CASSLGTGDTEAFF. CDR3 bases: TGCGCCAGCAGCTTGGGGACAGGGGACACTGAAGCTTTCTTT.